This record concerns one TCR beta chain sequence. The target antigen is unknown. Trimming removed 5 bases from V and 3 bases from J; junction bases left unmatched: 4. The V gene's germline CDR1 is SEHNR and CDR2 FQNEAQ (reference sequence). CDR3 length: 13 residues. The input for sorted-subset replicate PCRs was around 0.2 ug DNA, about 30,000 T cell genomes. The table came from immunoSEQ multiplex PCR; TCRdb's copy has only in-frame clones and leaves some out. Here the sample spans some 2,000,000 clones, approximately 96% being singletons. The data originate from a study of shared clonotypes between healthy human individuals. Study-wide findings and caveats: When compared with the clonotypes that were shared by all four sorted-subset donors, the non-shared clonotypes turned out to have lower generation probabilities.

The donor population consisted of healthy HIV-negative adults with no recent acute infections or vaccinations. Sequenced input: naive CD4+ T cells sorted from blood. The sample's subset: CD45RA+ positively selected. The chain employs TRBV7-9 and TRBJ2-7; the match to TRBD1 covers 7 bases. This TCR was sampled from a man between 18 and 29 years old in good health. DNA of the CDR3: TGTGCCAGCAGCAAAAGGACAGGCTACGAGCAGTACTTC. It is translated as CASSKRTGYEQYF.